Sequencing of this T cell receptor (beta chain) was carried out in a study of blood T cell repertoires in COVID-19. V was clipped by 0 bases and J by 4 bases, with 14 bases between them. Germline assignment: CDR1 LGHDT and CDR2 YNNKEL (reference sequence). This CDR3 spans 16 amino acids. TCRdb's copy holds only in-frame clones and misses some; the assay was immunoSEQ multiplex PCR. The profile shows fewer than 400,000 clones, 85% of them singletons. This clonotype was sampled from a woman aged 30 to 39 who had been exposed to COVID-19. The sequenced sample was PBMCs or T cells enriched from blood (not recorded which). This sequence joins TRBV3-1 (or the pseudogene TRBV3-2) and TRBJ2-3, with a possible D match to TRBD2 (5 bases). The DNA of the CDR3 is TGTGCCAGCAGCCAAGATGGCGGACTCCTAGCAGATACGCAGTATTTT. Encoded protein: CASSQDGGLLADTQYF.